A single sample is the source of the 18 T cell receptor beta chains below, sequenced in a study of T cell changes during pregnancy in multiple sclerosis. Method: immunoSEQ multiplex PCR; TCRdb's copy keeps in-frame clones and lacks some. This sample has about 60,000 clones, with around 93% found just once. Sequenced here: peripheral blood, sampled in the first trimester of pregnancy. The source is a female donor with multiple sclerosis, enrolled in a pregnancy study.

This chain connects TRBV27 to TRBJ2-7, with TRBD2 as a possible D gene (6 bases). This CDR3 contains 12 residues. V was shortened by 3 bases and J by 4 bases, with 7 bases between the two germline ends. In germline, CDR1 is MNHEY, CDR2 SMNVEV (reference sequence). CDR3 sequence (DNA): TGTGCCAGCAGTTTGGAGGGATACGAGCAGTACTTC. Protein product: CASSLEGYEQYF.

The sample holds one count of this clone. This chain links TRBV7-3 with TRBJ2-3; D is perhaps TRBD2 (7 bases). The germline CDR1 and CDR2 sequences are SGHTA and FQGTGA. This CDR3 is built from 16 residues. V dropped 1 base and J dropped 3 bases, with 14 bases sitting between them. CDR3 region: CASSLMGRGGTDTQYF. In DNA form, the CDR3 reads TGTGCCAGCAGCTTAATGGGCAGGGGAGGGACAGATACGCAGTATTTT.

The chain uses TRBV7-3 and TRBJ2-7, with 7 bases matching TRBD1. The junction had 8 bases not matched to a gene; V was cut back by 2 bases and J by 4 bases. CDR3 size: 15 residues. Germline V gene data show CDR1 as SGHTA and CDR2 as FQGTGA. The CDR3 DNA is TGTGCCAGCAGCTTATTAGGGGGCTCATCATACGAGCAGTACTTC. It specifies CASSLLGGSSYEQYF.

This sequence joins TRBV19 and TRBJ1-6; D remains ambiguous. The V and J ends lost 7 bases and 7 bases respectively, with 11 bases between them. CDR1 is LNHDA, CDR2 SQIVND, per germline (reference sequence). This CDR3 is 13 amino acids long. This CDR3 is CASKDYNNSPLHF. In DNA, the CDR3 is TGTGCCAGTAAAGACTATAACAATTCACCCCTCCACTTT.

This clone was seen only once. The chain uses TRBV7-2 and TRBJ2-1, with 12 nucleotides matching TRBD2. Trimming cost V 11 bases and J 9 bases; bases outside gene matches: 8. This CDR3 is built from 13 residues. Germline CDR1 SGHTA, CDR2 FQGNSA. This CDR3 is CAGNLAGGPEQFF. CDR3 coding DNA: TGTGCCGGAAACCTAGCGGGGGGGCCTGAGCAGTTCTTC.

V and J are TRBV6-5 and TRBJ1-2; a possible D gene is TRBD1 (5 bases). Germline lookup yields CDR1 MNHEY and CDR2 SVGAGI. V was trimmed by 5 bases and J by 4 bases, leaving 14 bases between them. This CDR3 region has 14 residues. The CDR3 reads CASSVYRKGYGYTF. DNA of the CDR3: TGTGCCAGCAGTGTCTACAGGAAAGGCTATGGCTACACCTTC.

The chain combines TRBV6-1 with TRBJ2-7; a possible D gene is TRBD1 (6 bases). The CDR3 loop spans 14 amino acids. Per germline, CDR1 MNHNS and CDR2 SASEGT. V dropped 0 bases and J dropped 3 bases, with 9 bases sitting between them. In DNA, the CDR3 is TGTGCCAGCAGTGAAGCTTGGACAGACTACGAGCAGTACTTC. This encodes CASSEAWTDYEQYF.

The chain joins TRBV7-3 to TRBJ1-1; D gene ambiguous. The CDR3 extends over 15 amino acids. Looked up from germline, CDR1 is SGHTA and CDR2 is FQGTGA. Trimming took off 1 base at V and 0 bases at J, with 9 bases between the two ends. The CDR3 reads CASSLSSGMNTEAFF. CDR3 bases: TGTGCCAGCAGCTTAAGTTCGGGAATGAACACTGAAGCTTTCTTT.

This sequence joins TRBV19 and TRBJ2-7, with 9 bases aligning to TRBD1. CDR1 LNHDA and CDR2 SQIVND come from the germline V gene (reference sequence). The CDR3 consists of 15 residues. V lost 3 bases to trimming and J lost 4 bases; unmatched junction nucleotides: 7. The CDR3 sequence: CASSMTGTGLYEQYF. In DNA, the CDR3 is TGTGCCAGTAGTATGACCGGGACAGGGTTGTACGAGCAGTACTTC.

V and J are TRBV9 and TRBJ1-2; the D is unclear. From germline, CDR1 is SGDLS and CDR2 YYNGEE. With 0 bases removed from V and 1 base from J, the gap between germline ends came to 10 bases. The CDR3 contains 15 residues. The CDR3: CASSVVGRDNYGYTF. CDR3 sequence (DNA): TGTGCCAGCAGCGTAGTGGGCAGAGATAACTATGGCTACACCTTC.

This chain joins TRBV7-3 and TRBJ1-6; 7 positions agree with TRBD1. J lost 8 bases, V lost 5 bases, and 18 bases had no gene match. Germline V gives CDR1 SGHTA, CDR2 FQGTGA. This CDR3 is built from 18 residues. The DNA of the CDR3 is TGTGCCAGCAGCCGACAGGGTACTCTAGTAGCTGGGGATTCACCCCTCCACTTT. Translation: CASSRQGTLVAGDSPLHF.

The CDR3 DNA follows: TGTGCCAGCAGCACATCACGGGACACCCACGGGGCTTTCTTT. Translation: CASSTSRDTHGAFF. The rearrangement uses TRBV7-9 and TRBJ1-1, with a weak D call TRBD1 (6 bases). The germline V and J ends were trimmed by 5 bases and 11 bases, with 21 bases remaining between them. Germline V gives CDR1 SEHNR, CDR2 FQNEAQ (reference sequence). The CDR3 runs to 14 residues.

The chain recombines TRBV18 with TRBJ2-1, with D tentatively TRBD2 (7 bases). Germline CDR1 and CDR2: KGHSH and LQKENI. Between the trimmed V and J ends, which lost 6 bases and 5 bases, there was a span of 17 bases. The CDR3 is 15 residues long. The CDR3 bases are TGTGCCAGCTCCCTCTACTGGGGGGGCGACAATGAGCAGTTCTTC. Its translation is CASSLYWGGDNEQFF.

This sequence joins TRBV11-2 and TRBJ2-1, with 9 nucleotides matching TRBD2. V shed 1 base, J shed 12 bases, and the junction held 7 bases outside the gene matches. The V gene's germline CDR1 is SGHAT and CDR2 FQNNGV. The CDR3 runs 14 residues. CDR3 amino acids: CASSLVGGGALQFF. CDR3 nucleotides: TGTGCCAGCAGCTTAGTCGGCGGGGGGGCGCTGCAGTTCTTC.

This chain connects TRBV6-1 to TRBJ1-1; D is undetermined. The CDR3 extends over 13 amino acids. The V end lost 7 bases, the J end lost 3 bases, and 12 bases lay between the germline ends. Looked up from germline, CDR1 is MNHNS and CDR2 is SASEGT. This CDR3 is CASKSELDTEAFF. The DNA of the CDR3 is TGTGCCAGCAAAAGCGAGCTGGACACTGAAGCTTTCTTT.

The chain has TRBV21-1 and TRBJ1-6; the table gives TRBD1 as D, unverified against the DNA. TRBV21-1 is a pseudogene. CDR3 size: 19 residues. The DNA of the CDR3 is TGTGCCAGCAGGGACCGGGACAGGGAATTACTCTCCTATAATTCACCCCTCCACTTT. Its protein product is CASRDRDRELLSYNSPLHF.

V usage is TRBV9 and J usage is TRBJ2-3; a weak D match, TRBD1 (5 bases). The germline gives CDR1 SGDLS, CDR2 YYNGEE. This CDR3 is built from 16 residues. V was clipped by 0 bases and J by 1 base, with 12 bases between them. The CDR3 coding sequence is TGTGCCAGCAGCGTAGCCAATTTAGGGGGCACAGATACGCAGTATTTT. Protein: CASSVANLGGTDTQYF.

The count of this clone is one. V and J are TRBV5-6 and TRBJ2-3, with unresolved D. This CDR3 has 14 amino acids. V was pared by 1 base and J by 1 base, with 7 bases between. Germline CDR1 and CDR2: SGHDT and YYEEEE. CDR3 bases: TGTGCCAGCAGCTTGAGAGGTGGCACAGATACGCAGTATTTT. It yields the protein CASSLRGGTDTQYF.